This T cell receptor (beta chain) was captured in a study of blood T cell repertoires in COVID-19. The overall study: Both acute and convalescent COVID-19 samples were obtained from the United States, Italy and Spain. PBMCs, B-cell-depleted T cells, or T cells provided the cDNA or gDNA that made up the material.

The V gene's germline CDR1 is MNHEY and CDR2 SVGAGI. The CDR3 is 14 residues long. V lost 0 bases, J lost 7 bases, and 7 bases lay in between. Original methodology: Reference gene primer amplification yielded estimated nucleated cell counts. TCRdb's table, derived via immunoSEQ multiplex PCR, lists solely in-frame clones and lacks some. The DNA gave D and trimming, while V, J and clone size come from that table. The table includes around 450,000 clones, 85% to 90% detected once. This chain connects TRBV6-5 to TRBJ1-6; D not certain. This TCR derives from a woman aged 25 to 39 with acute or convalescent COVID-19. The material sequenced was peripheral blood. In nucleotides, the CDR3 is TGTGCCAGCAGTTACTCATGGCAGAATTCACCCCTCCACTTT. Translating gives CASSYSWQNSPLHF.